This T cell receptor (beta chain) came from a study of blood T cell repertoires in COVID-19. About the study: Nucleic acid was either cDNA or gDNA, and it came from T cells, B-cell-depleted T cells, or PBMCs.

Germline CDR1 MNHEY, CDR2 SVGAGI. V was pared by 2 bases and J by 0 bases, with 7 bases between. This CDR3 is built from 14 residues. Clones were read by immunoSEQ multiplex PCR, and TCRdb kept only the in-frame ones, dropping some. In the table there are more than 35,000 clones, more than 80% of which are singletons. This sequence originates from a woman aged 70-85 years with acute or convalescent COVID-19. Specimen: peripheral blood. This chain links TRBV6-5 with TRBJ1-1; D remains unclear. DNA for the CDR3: TGTGCCAGCAGTTACGAGGGTCTGAACACTGAAGCTTTCTTT. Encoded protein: CASSYEGLNTEAFF.